At least ten counts were recorded for the clone carrying this T cell receptor (beta chain). Antigen unknown. The sample originates from a study of T cells after yellow fever vaccination. On the study more broadly: Fractions of limited cellularity were prepared by means of SMART-Seq v4 Ultra Low Input.

This CDR3 comprises 12 residues. The germline gives CDR1 SGDLS, CDR2 YYNGEE. V dropped 0 bases and J dropped 5 bases, with 5 bases sitting between them. TCRdb re-called the 5' RACE reads with MiXCR, one entry per CDR3 protein. The sample has 400,000 to 650,000 distinct CDR3 sequences, 21% seen once. Study-level results: Contaminating bulk clonotypes could be abundant in FACS-sorted repertoires. Clonotype sharing between CD4 and CD8 compartments was small. The secondary response was weaker but peaked faster, day 5 versus 15.

The J gene is TRBJ2-5, the V gene TRBV9; D is ambiguous. The clonotype originates from a man aged 18 to 35 who received the YFV17D yellow fever vaccine. The material was PBMCs, obtained about 21 days after the first yellow fever vaccination. This CDR3 is CASSVADETQYF. The CDR3 bases are TGTGCCAGCAGCGTAGCTGACGAGACCCAGTACTTC.